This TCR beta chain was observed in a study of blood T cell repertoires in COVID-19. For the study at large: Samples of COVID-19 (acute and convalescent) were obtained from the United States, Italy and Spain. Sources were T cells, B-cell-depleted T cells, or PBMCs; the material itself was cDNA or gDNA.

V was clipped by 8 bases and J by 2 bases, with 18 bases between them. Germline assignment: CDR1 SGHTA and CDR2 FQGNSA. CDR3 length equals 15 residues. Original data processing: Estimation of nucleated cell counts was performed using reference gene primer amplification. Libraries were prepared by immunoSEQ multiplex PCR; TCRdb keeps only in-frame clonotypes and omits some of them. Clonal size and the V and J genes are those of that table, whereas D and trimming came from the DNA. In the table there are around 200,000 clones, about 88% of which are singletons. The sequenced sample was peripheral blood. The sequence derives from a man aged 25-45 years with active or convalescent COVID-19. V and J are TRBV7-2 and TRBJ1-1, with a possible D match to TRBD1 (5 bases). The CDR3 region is CASAWGDRPNTEAFF. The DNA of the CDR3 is TGTGCCAGCGCCTGGGGCGACAGACCCAACACTGAAGCTTTCTTT.